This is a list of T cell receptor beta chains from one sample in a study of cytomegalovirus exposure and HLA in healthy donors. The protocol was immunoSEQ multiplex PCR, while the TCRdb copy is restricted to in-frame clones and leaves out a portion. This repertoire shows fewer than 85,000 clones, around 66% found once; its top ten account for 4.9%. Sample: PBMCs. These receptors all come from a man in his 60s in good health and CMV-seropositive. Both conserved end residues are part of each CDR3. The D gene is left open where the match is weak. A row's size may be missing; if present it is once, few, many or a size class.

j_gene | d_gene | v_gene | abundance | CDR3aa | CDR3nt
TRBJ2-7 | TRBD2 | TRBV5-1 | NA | CASSGGLGHEQYF | TGCGCCAGCAGCGGGGGACTAGGTCACGAGCAGTACTTC
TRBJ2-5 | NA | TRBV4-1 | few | CASSQDLGGLETQYF | TGCGCCAGCAGCCAAGATCTGGGCGGGCTAGAGACCCAGTACTTC
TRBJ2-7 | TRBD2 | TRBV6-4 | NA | CATPSGGLTYEQYF | TGTGCCACCCCGAGCGGGGGCCTAACCTACGAGCAGTACTTC
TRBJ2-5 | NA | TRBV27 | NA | CASSLFGPTSSTTQYF | TGTGCCAGCAGTTTATTTGGCCCAACTAGTTCGACGACCCAGTACTTC
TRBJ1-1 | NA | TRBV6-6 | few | CASDPAADYEAFF | TGTGCCAGCGACCCAGCAGCGGACTATGAAGCTTTCTTT
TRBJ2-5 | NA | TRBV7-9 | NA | CASSERARGETQYF | TGTGCCAGCAGCGAGCGGGCAAGAGGGGAGACCCAGTACTTC
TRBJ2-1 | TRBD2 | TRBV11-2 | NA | CASSLDRGLAGLSYNEQFF | TGTGCCAGCAGCTTAGATCGAGGACTAGCGGGTTTATCCTACAATGAGCAGTTCTTC
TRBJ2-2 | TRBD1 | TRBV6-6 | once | CASSLGQGGTGELFF | TGTGCCAGCAGTTTGGGACAGGGTGGCACCGGGGAGCTGTTTTTT
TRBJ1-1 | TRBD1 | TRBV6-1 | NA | CASSPRQGRNTEAFF | TGTGCCAGCAGCCCGAGACAGGGACGAAACACTGAAGCTTTCTTT
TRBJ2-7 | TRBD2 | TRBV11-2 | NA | CASSPATLAANYEQYF | TGTGCCAGCAGCCCGGCTACACTAGCGGCGAACTACGAGCAGTACTTC
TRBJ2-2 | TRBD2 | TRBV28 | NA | CASSLSGGDTGELFF | TGTGCCAGCAGTTTATCGGGAGGGGACACCGGGGAGCTGTTTTTT
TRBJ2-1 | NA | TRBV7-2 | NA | CASSLELAQQFF | TGTGCCAGCAGCTTAGAACTCGCGCAGCAGTTCTTC
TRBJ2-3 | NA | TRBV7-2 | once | CASSLDRASTDTQYF | TGTGCCAGCAGCTTAGACAGGGCAAGCACAGATACGCAGTATTTT
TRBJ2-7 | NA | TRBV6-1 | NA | CASSGPRGLSEQYF | TGTGCCAGCAGTGGACCCAGGGGTCTAAGCGAGCAGTACTTC
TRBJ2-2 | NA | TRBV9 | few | CASSVTAGAGVGIAGELFF | TGTGCCAGCAGCGTAACGGCTGGTGCAGGGGTCGGTATCGCCGGGGAGCTGTTTTTT
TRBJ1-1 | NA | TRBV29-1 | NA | CSVEEGSTEAFF | TGCAGCGTCGAGGAGGGATCCACTGAAGCTTTCTTT
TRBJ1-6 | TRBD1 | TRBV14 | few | CARVPGQGSNSPLHF | TGTGCCAGGGTCCCGGGACAGGGCTCTAATTCACCCCTCCACTTT
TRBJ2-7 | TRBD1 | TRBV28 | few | CASRIAGQALEQYF | TGTGCCAGCAGGATCGCGGGACAGGCCTTAGAGCAGTACTTC
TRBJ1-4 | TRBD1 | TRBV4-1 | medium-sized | CASSQQTGRNEKLFF | TGCGCCAGCAGCCAGCAGACAGGGAGGAATGAAAAACTGTTTTTT